This T cell receptor (beta chain) emerged from a study of early T cells in non-severe SARS-CoV-2 infection. Study information: With bulk RNA from unsorted whole blood as input, sequencing yielded unpaired chains. Study conclusions and caveats: Private and CD4 specificities were missed by VDJdb matching, skewed to anti-spike CD8.

This clonotype was detected ten times or more. Its specificity is not known. In the library, individual cDNA molecules carried attached unique molecular identifiers. TCRdb reprocessed the 5' RACE reads via MiXCR and lists one record per CDR3 protein. The sample has about 56,000 distinct CDR3 sequences; more than 13% are singletons. The CDR3 spans 15 residues. Trimming removed 5 bases from V and 4 bases from J, with 17 bases in between. Germline assignment: CDR1 SGHTA and CDR2 FQGNSA. The V and J genes are TRBV7-2 and TRBJ1-1; D gene uncertain. This material consisted of whole blood, taken at baseline. The source of this sequence is an adult who was a healthcare worker with PCR-confirmed SARS-CoV-2 infection or an uninfected control (not recorded which). CDR3 protein: CASSHSYLGATEAFF. CDR3 bases: TGTGCCAGCAGCCACAGCTATTTGGGTGCCACTGAAGCTTTCTTT. Full variable domain (missing parts from reference TRBV7-2 and TRBJ1-1): GAGVSQSPSNKVTEKGKDVELRCDPISGHTALYWYRQSLGQGLEFLIYFQGNSAPDKSGLPSDRFSAERTGGSVSTLTIQRTQQEDSAVYLCASSHSYLGATEAFFGQGTRLTVV.